This TCR beta chain was profiled in a study of blood T cells in healthy people across ages. For the second PCR, which ran for about 6 to 11 cycles, a sample-barcoded 5' primer and a J-beta primer mix were used. TCRdb redid the calling of the 5' RACE reads with MiXCR, one entry per CDR3 protein. This sample carries approximately 940,000 distinct CDR3 sequences, about 48% of them seen once, and the ten largest clones take roughly 12%. The CDR3 contains 16 residues. With 4 bases clipped from V and 4 bases from J, the junction kept 11 bases outside the gene matches. The germline CDR1 and CDR2 sequences are LGHDT and YNNKEL (reference sequence). Each sample yielded at least 6 million isolated PBMCs.

The receptor was isolated from a man aged 30 to 39 in good health. The V and J genes are TRBV3-1 and TRBJ2-3; 7 bases match TRBD2. The specimen was blood. The CDR3 DNA follows: TGTGCCAGCAGCCGGGACTACAGGTCCGGGGCAGATACGCAGTATTTT. It encodes CASSRDYRSGADTQYF.